These 6 T cell receptor beta chains came from one sample sequenced in a study of tumor-infiltrating lymphocytes in glioblastoma multiforme. Multiple V-beta primers and a C-beta primer amplified TCRB from RNA. TCRdb itself ran the multiplex PCR reads through MiXCR, one entry per CDR3 protein. The sample lists some 10,000 distinct CDR3 sequences, 60% to 70% occurring once. Sequenced input: brain tumor tissue. The receptor set was obtained from a male donor with glioblastoma.

The CDR3 DNA reads TGTGCCAGCAGTCCAGGCGCAACCATTGAAAAACTGTTTTTT. Protein sequence: CASSPGATIEKLFF. The genes are TRBV28 and TRBJ1-4; D not resolved. The length of the CDR3 is 14 residues. CDR1 MDHEN and CDR2 SYDVKM come from the germline V gene. V was cut by 5 bases and J by 7 bases, with 14 bases left in between.

The chain carries TRBV10-3 and TRBJ2-7, with 9 bases that match TRBD1. Trimming took 4 bases from V and 6 from J; bases not matched to a gene: 13. The CDR3 covers 16 residues. CDR1 ENHRY and CDR2 SYGVKD come from the germline V gene. DNA for the CDR3: TGTGCCATCAGTGTCGGGGGTACAGGGGGCTGGTCCGAGCAGTACTTC. Its protein product is CAISVGGTGGWSEQYF.

This clonotype was seen a handful of times. This chain's CDR3 is CSVDLQGAVGETQYF. The CDR3 coding sequence is TGCAGCGTTGATTTGCAGGGGGCGGTAGGGGAGACCCAGTACTTC. The gene calls are TRBV29-1 and TRBJ2-5, with 8 bases fitting TRBD1. Losses at the gene ends were 3 bases for V and 5 bases for J; bases not matched to a gene: 11. The CDR3 consists of 15 residues. The germline V gene has CDR1 SQVTM and CDR2 ANQGSEA. Combining the CDR3 with reference TRBV29-1 and TRBJ2-5 gives the whole variable domain SAVISQKPSRDICQRGTSLTIQCQVDSQVTMMFWYRQQPGQSLTLIATANQGSEATYESGFVIDKFPISRPNLTFSTLTVSNMSPEDSSIYLCSVDLQGAVGETQYFGPGTRLLVL.

This sequence joins TRBV20-1 and TRBJ2-3, with D unresolved. The CDR3 is made up of 15 amino acids. Trimming took off 0 bases at V and 0 bases at J, with 10 bases between the two ends. CDR1 DFQATT and CDR2 SNEGSKA come from the germline V gene (reference sequence). In DNA, the CDR3 is TGCAGTGCTAGAGAGATCGGCGGTAGCACAGATACGCAGTATTTT. Protein sequence: CSAREIGGSTDTQYF.

The chain joins TRBV20-1 to TRBJ2-4; perhaps D is TRBD1 or TRBD2 (7 bases each). Germline lookup yields CDR1 DFQATT and CDR2 SNEGSKA (reference sequence). The CDR3 consists of 15 residues. The germline V and J ends were trimmed by 5 bases and 1 base, with 15 bases remaining between them. In DNA form, the CDR3 reads TGCAGTGCTGCCGACAGGGAGGGGGCCAAAAACATTCAGTACTTC. Its protein product is CSAADREGAKNIQYF.

This clonotype was counted ten times or more. The rearrangement links TRBV11-2 to TRBJ2-5; possibly TRBD2 for D (6 bases). Per the germline V gene, CDR1 is SGHAT and CDR2 is FQNNGV. The V end lost 3 bases, the J end lost 2 bases, and 10 bases lay between the germline ends. The CDR3 length is 14 residues. The CDR3 DNA reads TGTGCCAGCAGCTTCTTAGCGGAACAAGAGACCCAGTACTTC. Translating it yields CASSFLAEQETQYF.